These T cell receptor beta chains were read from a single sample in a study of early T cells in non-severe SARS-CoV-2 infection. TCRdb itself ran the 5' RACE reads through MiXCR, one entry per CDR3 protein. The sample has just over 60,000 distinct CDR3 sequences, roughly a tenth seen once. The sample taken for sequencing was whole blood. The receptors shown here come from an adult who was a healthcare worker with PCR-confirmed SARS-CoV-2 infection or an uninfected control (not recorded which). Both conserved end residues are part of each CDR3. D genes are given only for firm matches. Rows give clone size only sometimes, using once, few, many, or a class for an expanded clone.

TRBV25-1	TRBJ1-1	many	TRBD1	TGTGCCAGCAGTGAGACAGGGGGCCTGAAGAACACTGAAGCTTTCTTT	CASSETGGLKNTEAFF
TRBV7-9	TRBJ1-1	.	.	TGTGCCAGCAGCCCGAACAGCTTTGAAGCTTTCTTT	CASSPNSFEAFF
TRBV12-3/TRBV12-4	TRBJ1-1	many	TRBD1	TGTGCCAGCAGTCTGGACAGGGACACTGAAGCTTTCTTT	CASSLDRDTEAFF
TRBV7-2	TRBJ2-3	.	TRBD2	TGTGCCAGCAGCTTAAATTTTGTTGGCGGGGGGGCCCATACGCAGTATTTT	CASSLNFVGGGAHTQYF
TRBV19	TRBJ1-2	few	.	TGTGCCAGTAGTAAGATACAGGGAAACTATGGCTACACCTTC	CASSKIQGNYGYTF
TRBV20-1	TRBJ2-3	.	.	TGCAGTGCTGCCATTACAAGGGGGGCAGATACGCAGTATTTT	CSAAITRGADTQYF
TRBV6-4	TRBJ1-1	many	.	TGTGCCAGCAGTGACTCGGGGGATGGTGTCACTGAAGCTTTCTTT	CASSDSGDGVTEAFF
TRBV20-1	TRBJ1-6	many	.	TGCAGTGCTCGGGAAAAGGGACGGATTGATTCACCCCTCCACTTT	CSAREKGRIDSPLHF
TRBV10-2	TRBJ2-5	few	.	TGCGCCAGCAGTGAAGGGTTCCGAGAGACCCAGTACTTC	CASSEGFRETQYF
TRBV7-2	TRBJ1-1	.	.	TGTGCCAGCAGCTTGAACAGTGGAGCTTTCTTT	CASSLNSGAFF
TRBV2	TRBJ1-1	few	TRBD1	TGTGCCAGCAGTGAAGCGAGTTACTCTAAGACAGGGGGTATGAACACTGAAGCTTTCTTT	CASSEASYSKTGGMNTEAFF
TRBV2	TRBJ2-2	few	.	TGTGCCAGCAGTTACCCCGGGACACCCACCGGGGAGCTGTTTTTT	CASSYPGTPTGELFF
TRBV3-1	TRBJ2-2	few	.	TGTGCCAGCAGCCAAGAGTGGTTCAACACCGGGGAGCTGTTTTTT	CASSQEWFNTGELFF
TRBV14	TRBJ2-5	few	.	TGTGCCAGCAGCCAAATGACGGCCCGGGAGACCCAGTACTTC	CASSQMTARETQYF
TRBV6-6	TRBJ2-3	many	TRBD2	TGTGCCAGCAGTTACAGGGTGGTGACTAGCGGGGAAGGGGTCACAGATACGCAGTATTTT	CASSYRVVTSGEGVTDTQYF
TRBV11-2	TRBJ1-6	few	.	TGTGCCAGCAGCTTAGATCAGGGGCGATACCTCCACTTT	CASSLDQGRYLHF